This TCR beta chain was found in a study of identical twins. The study, taken as a whole, reports: Analyses of zero insertions could, in part, be confounded by invariant MAIT and iNKT cells.

The V end lost 6 bases, the J end lost 8 bases, and 16 bases lay between the germline ends. CDR1 and CDR2 (germline): MGHRA, YSYEKL. This CDR3 has 14 residues. TCRdb reprocessed the 5' RACE reads with MiXCR, giving one entry per CDR3 protein. Of 300,000 to 400,000 distinct CDR3 sequences in the sample, roughly 9% were seen once. A word on this clonotype: Its specificity is not known. A clone one base away is much larger, so this may be a read error.

Sequenced input: naive T cells sorted from blood. The chain is built from TRBV4-1 and TRBJ1-4; no definite D call. This clonotype originated in a woman aged 50 to 60 in good health. CDR3 loop: CASRLVPYGEKLFF. In DNA form, the CDR3 reads TGCGCCAGCAGACTAGTCCCCTATGGAGAAAAACTGTTTTTT.